These 3 T cell receptor beta chains share one sample of origin, sequenced in a study of identical twins. TCRdb re-derived calls from the 5' RACE reads in MiXCR, one entry per CDR3 protein. In the table there are approximately 890,000 distinct CDR3 sequences, over 9% of which are singletons. The data also belong to a second study, concerning yellow fever vaccine responses in identical twins.

Material for sequencing was PBMCs. The receptors originated from a woman between 18 and 30 years old in good health.

The rearrangement uses TRBV3-2 and TRBJ2-6; the DNA was not compared with TRBD1, the D call given in the table. TRBV3-2 is an annotated pseudogene. The CDR3 spans 18 residues. This CDR3 is CASSFGTGGPVGANVLTF. CDR3 DNA sequence: TGTGCCAGCAGTTTTGGTACAGGGGGCCCTGTGGGGGCCAACGTCCTGACTTTC.

The chain couples TRBV2 to TRBJ2-1; the match to TRBD2 covers 13 bases. CDR1 and CDR2 (germline): SNHLY, FYNNEI. The CDR3 consists of 17 residues. J gave up 6 bases and V 6 bases, and 11 bases lay outside the gene matches. The DNA for the CDR3 is TGTGCCAGCAGCCCTCAGCGACTAGCGGGGGGTTCCAATGAGCAGTTCTTC. Residues: CASSPQRLAGGSNEQFF.

This clonotype came up many times. This chain joins TRBV20-1 and TRBJ2-3; 7 nucleotides agree with TRBD1. The CDR3 covers 13 residues. Unmatched junction bases numbered 4, after V lost 4 bases and J lost 3 bases. Germline V gives CDR1 DFQATT, CDR2 SNEGSKA (reference sequence). The CDR3 nucleotides are TGCAGTGCTACACCACAGGGGACAGATACGCAGTATTTT. It specifies CSATPQGTDTQYF.